The 19 T cell receptor beta chains listed next were all sequenced from one sample in a study of shared clonotypes between healthy human individuals. Clones were read by immunoSEQ multiplex PCR, and TCRdb kept only the in-frame ones, dropping some. Here the sample spans 2 million to 3 million clones, under 95% being singletons. The source material was naive CD4+ T cells from PBMCs. Subset indicated: CD45RA+ positively selected. These receptors originate from a man between 18 and 29 years old in good health. Some clones in this sample may be carry-over from other donors' samples.

This chain links TRBV18 with TRBJ2-1; the match to TRBD2 covers 11 bases. J gave up 3 bases and V 4 bases, and 2 bases lay outside the gene matches. The CDR3 runs 15 residues. Germline CDR1 is KGHSH and CDR2 is LQKENI. DNA for the CDR3: TGTGCCAGCTCACAGGGACTAGCGGACTACAATGAGCAGTTCTTC. This translates into CASSQGLADYNEQFF.

This chain links TRBV25-1 with TRBJ2-5; 7 positions agree with TRBD1. This CDR3 region has 14 residues. CDR1 and CDR2 from the germline V gene are MGHDK and SYGVNS. The ends lost 2 bases at V and 5 bases at J; junction bases unmatched: 5. CDR3 coding DNA: TGTGCCAGCAGTGAACCCGGCAGGGGGGAGACCCAGTACTTC. Its protein is CASSEPGRGETQYF.

The chain employs TRBV11-2 and TRBJ2-7, with D perhaps TRBD1 (6 bases). The CDR3 has 14 residues. Germline V gives CDR1 SGHAT, CDR2 FQNNGV. Trimming pared 4 bases from V and 1 base from J, leaving 11 bases between. CDR3 amino acids: CASSSLGGSYEQYF. In nucleotides, the CDR3 is TGTGCCAGCAGCTCCCTAGGGGGATCCTACGAGCAGTACTTC.

The rearrangement uses TRBV7-9 and TRBJ2-3; D perhaps matches TRBD2 (5 bases). Germline values: CDR1 SEHNR, CDR2 FQNEAQ (reference sequence). The germline V and J ends were trimmed by 7 bases and 0 bases, with 17 bases remaining between them. The CDR3 extends over 16 amino acids. In DNA, the CDR3 is TGTGCCAGCACCAACCCATTCGGGATAAGCACAGATACGCAGTATTTT. It specifies CASTNPFGISTDTQYF.

The chain recombines TRBV19 with TRBJ1-1; 7 bases line up with TRBD1. The germline V gene has CDR1 LNHDA and CDR2 SQIVND (reference sequence). The V and J ends lost 3 bases and 5 bases, in that order; junction bases with no gene match: 6. The CDR3 loop spans 14 amino acids. The CDR3 loop is CASSIQAGGTEAFF. The CDR3 DNA reads as TGTGCCAGTAGTATCCAGGCAGGGGGGACTGAAGCTTTCTTT.

The chain is built from TRBV6-5 and TRBJ2-2; tentative D call: TRBD1 (6 bases). Germline V CDR1 and CDR2: MNHEY, SVGAGI. CDR3 length equals 12 residues. V lost 6 bases and J 8 bases, leaving 10 bases between the germline ends. For the CDR3, the DNA is TGTGCCAGCAGCCGGACAGCGGGGGAGCTGTTTTTT. Amino acids: CASSRTAGELFF.

This clone appeared once. The chain joins TRBV27 to TRBJ1-5; D may be TRBD1 (5 bases). Germline V gives CDR1 MNHEY, CDR2 SMNVEV (reference sequence). The CDR3 totals 16 residues. Trimming took 1 base from V and 0 from J, leaving 10 bases between them. CDR3 amino acids: CASSLWAGDSNQPQHF. The CDR3 DNA follows: TGTGCCAGCAGTTTATGGGCGGGGGATAGCAATCAGCCCCAGCATTTT.

This chain joins TRBV6-5 and TRBJ2-3; TRBD2 agrees at 8 bases. This CDR3 has 15 amino acids. CDR1 and CDR2 from the germline V gene are MNHEY and SVGAGI. V shed 5 bases, J shed 1 base, and the junction held 5 bases outside the gene matches. The CDR3 sequence is CASSREGLGTDTQYF. The CDR3 DNA reads as TGTGCCAGCAGTCGGGAGGGCCTCGGCACAGATACGCAGTATTTT.

V is TRBV28 and J is TRBJ1-5; tentatively, D is TRBD1 (5 bases). The CDR3 loop spans 15 amino acids. V was cut by 6 bases and J by 4 bases, with 16 bases left in between. The germline V gene encodes CDR1 MDHEN and CDR2 SYDVKM. The CDR3 spells CASSKGRLGNQPQHF. Here the CDR3 DNA reads TGTGCCAGCAGCAAGGGACGCCTCGGGAATCAGCCCCAGCATTTT.

The V call is TRBV7-9, the J call TRBJ2-4; the D is unclear. Trimming took 1 base from V and 1 from J, leaving 14 bases between them. There are 17 residues in the CDR3. CDR1 SEHNR and CDR2 FQNEAQ come from the germline V gene (reference sequence). This chain's CDR3 is CASSLVGVLGAKNIQYF. CDR3 bases: TGTGCCAGCAGCTTAGTGGGTGTTCTAGGGGCCAAAAACATTCAGTACTTC. The full variable domain, completed using reference TRBV7-9 and TRBJ2-4, is DTGVSQNPRHKITKRGQNVTFRCDPISEHNRLYWYRQTLGQGPEFLTYFQNEAQLEKSRLLSDRFSAERPKGSFSTLEIQRTEQGDSAMYLCASSLVGVLGAKNIQYFGAGTRLSVL.

The chain is built from TRBV5-4 and TRBJ1-2; D is unclear. The CDR3 is 11 amino acids. CDR1 and CDR2 from the germline V gene are SGHNT and YYREEE (reference sequence). The germline V and J ends were trimmed by 4 bases and 4 bases, with 5 bases remaining between them. The CDR3 reads CASSPSYGYTF. The CDR3, as DNA: TGTGCCAGCAGCCCTTCCTATGGCTACACCTTC.

The chain links TRBV10-3 to TRBJ1-2, with D possibly TRBD1 on 6 matching bases. V gave up 7 bases and J gave up 3 bases, with 18 bases separating them. Germline-derived CDR1 and CDR2 are ENHRY and SYGVKD. The CDR3 is made up of 15 amino acids. The CDR3 bases are TGTGCCATCATGAGGACGGGGGCCCCTGACTATGGCTACACCTTC. The encoded protein is CAIMRTGAPDYGYTF.

The count of this clone is one. This rearrangement joins TRBV11-2 to TRBJ2-2, with D perhaps matching TRBD1 (6 bases). In germline, CDR1 is SGHAT, CDR2 FQNNGV. The CDR3 length is 15 residues. With 3 bases removed from V and 3 bases from J, the gap between germline ends came to 11 bases. The CDR3 region is CASSLWGPHTGELFF. For the CDR3, the DNA is TGTGCCAGCAGCTTGTGGGGGCCACACACCGGGGAGCTGTTTTTT.

The rearrangement joins TRBV9 to TRBJ1-2; D uncertain. Germline values: CDR1 SGDLS, CDR2 YYNGEE. V was cut by 4 bases and J by 4 bases, with 11 bases left in between. CDR3 length equals 13 residues. The CDR3 bases are TGTGCCAGCAGCACCATCGACGCCTATGGCTACACCTTC. Its translation is CASSTIDAYGYTF.

In this sample, this clone turned up once. V is TRBV7-2 and J is TRBJ2-5, with D unresolved. The V gene's germline CDR1 is SGHTA and CDR2 FQGNSA. There are 15 residues in the CDR3. V shed 2 bases and J shed 7 bases, with 17 bases lying between them. The CDR3 DNA is TGTGCCAGCAGCTTAAAAGGGATCGGGCCAGGGACCCAGTACTTC. This sequence encodes CASSLKGIGPGTQYF.

Regarding this clone: Different DNA sequences within this sample yield the same CDR3. V is TRBV4-3 and J is TRBJ1-5; D is perhaps TRBD1 (5 bases). Germline V gene sequence: CDR1 LGHNA, CDR2 YSLEER. The CDR3 loop spans 13 amino acids. V lost 0 bases, J lost 7 bases, and 7 bases lay in between. This CDR3 is CASSQERGQPQHF. For the CDR3, the DNA is TGCGCCAGCAGCCAAGAGAGGGGACAGCCCCAGCATTTT.

The V call is TRBV28, the J call TRBJ2-5; TRBD2 agrees at 7 bases. The CDR3 has 14 amino acids. V dropped 6 bases and J dropped 5; count of bases not matched to a gene: 9. The germline gives CDR1 MDHEN, CDR2 SYDVKM. The CDR3 DNA is TGTGCCAGCAGCTTTGGGGGGGATTGGGAGACCCAGTACTTC. It is translated as CASSFGGDWETQYF. Filled out from reference TRBV28 and TRBJ2-5, the complete variable domain reads DVKVTQSSRYLVKRTGEKVFLECVQDMDHENMFWYRQDPGLGLRLIYFSYDVKMKEKGDIPEGYSVSREKKERFSLILESASTNQTSMYLCASSFGGDWETQYFGPGTRLLVL.

The V call is TRBV7-2, the J call TRBJ1-2; D is perhaps TRBD1 (6 bases). This CDR3 has 15 residues. The germline V gene has CDR1 SGHTA and CDR2 FQGNSA. V was pared by 4 bases and J by 4 bases, with 16 bases between. The CDR3 loop is CASSSDWTEIYGYTF. The CDR3 nucleotides read TGTGCCAGCAGCTCCGATTGGACAGAAATCTATGGCTACACCTTC. Based on the CDR3 plus reference TRBV7-2 and TRBJ1-2, the full variable domain is GAGVSQSPSNKVTEKGKDVELRCDPISGHTALYWYRQSLGQGLEFLIYFQGNSAPDKSGLPSDRFSAERTGGSVSTLTIQRTQQEDSAVYLCASSSDWTEIYGYTFGSGTRLTVV.

This rearrangement joins TRBV11-3 to TRBJ2-1, with 14 bases aligning to TRBD2. There are 15 residues in the CDR3. In germline, CDR1 is SGHNT, CDR2 YENEEA. The ends lost 5 bases at V and 8 bases at J; junction bases unmatched: 5. CDR3 nucleotide sequence: TGTGCCAGCAGCCACGGGACTAGCGGGAGAGATGAGCAGTTCTTC. This encodes CASSHGTSGRDEQFF.